This T cell receptor (beta chain) was obtained from a study of blood T cell repertoires in COVID-19. Germline CDR1 and CDR2: MNHEY and SVGEGT. This CDR3 contains 11 residues. V shed 3 bases and J shed 7 bases, with 4 bases lying between them. Original processing notes: How many nucleated cells were present was estimated from reference gene primer amplification. Libraries were prepared by immunoSEQ multiplex PCR; TCRdb keeps only in-frame clonotypes and omits some of them. For V, J and clone size, that table is used; D and trimming come from the DNA. This table holds about 130,000 clones, 85% found once.

Material: peripheral blood. The clonotype originates from a woman of 80 years or more with COVID-19, enrolled during active disease. The V call is TRBV6-2 or TRBV6-3, the J call TRBJ2-1; no firm D call. The CDR3 loop is CASSYHNEQFF. The CDR3 DNA reads TGTGCCAGCAGTTATCATAATGAGCAGTTCTTC.